This record concerns one T cell receptor (beta chain) sequence. The sample originates from a study of blood T cell repertoires in COVID-19. The overall study: The United States, Italy and Spain provided the acute and convalescent COVID-19 samples.

Produced via immunoSEQ multiplex PCR; TCRdb's table is partial and in-frame only. The sample records tens of thousands of clones, approximately 85% being singletons. After removal of 2 bases from V and 3 bases from J, the junction contained 17 bases not matched to a gene. CDR1 is SGHTA, CDR2 FQGNSA, per germline. The CDR3 loop spans 19 amino acids. The sequenced sample consisted of peripheral blood. This clonotype was obtained from a human donor in a cohort sampled during active COVID-19. This chain uses TRBV7-2 with TRBJ2-3, with 7 bases matching TRBD2. CDR3 residues: CASSLYGPGGASSTDTQYF. In DNA form, the CDR3 reads TGTGCCAGCAGCTTATACGGCCCGGGAGGAGCTTCTAGTACAGATACGCAGTATTTT.